This record looks at one T cell receptor (beta chain) sequence and its context. This clone showed up just once. This receptor's antigen is unknown. No quality values exist for individual bases; no much larger clone is one base distant. The same CDR3 can be traced to other DNA sequences in this sample. This specimen comes from a study of shared clonotypes between healthy human individuals (dated by TCRdb to the early 2020s). Some background on the complete study: The cohort comprised two women and a few men aged 18 to 49 years. To increase sequencing depth and limit assay-specific biases, TCR repertoire library preparation and sequencing were carried out by different laboratories using diverse techniques. For each donor, CD4 naive and CD4 memory were each run on three plates, CD8 naive on two plates, and CD8 memory on one plate. The study deeply sequenced blood TCR repertoires of 5 or 6 healthy adults to estimate repertoire size and the extent of clonotype sharing between individuals. Leukapheresis yielded between about 0.8 and 8.9 billion PBMCs per donor.

CD8 naive samples were CD45RO-negative cells positively selected for CCR7, giving a CD45RA+CCR7+ population that excluded TemRA cells. Healthy HIV-negative adults with no recently reported acute infections or vaccinations were included as donors. Every donor was a Caucasian adult residing in Nashville, Tennessee, USA. After blood collection by leukapheresis, PBMCs were isolated using Ficoll-Histopaque density gradient centrifugation and then cryopreserved in the vapor phase of liquid nitrogen. Analytical flow cytometry was used to check the purity and quantity of each magnetically sorted T cell population. Each sorted fraction had its genomic DNA isolated and then quantified by UV absorbance on a Nanodrop 2000c. Study-wide conclusions, independent of this receptor: Rarefaction of sorted-subset datasets indicated incomplete sequencing despite the large sequencing depth. Compared with non-shared clonotypes, the clonotypes found in all four sorted-subset donors had higher generation probabilities. Pairwise subsampling indicated that sequencing depth was expected to affect the degree of clonotype sharing among donors. Naive subsets generally had larger estimated clonotype richness than memory subsets. Because the study included only a small number of donors, the genetic and exposure-history diversity represented was limited. Sharing across a few donors was observed for 5% to 6.5% of naive CD4, 3% to 3.5% of naive CD8, 2.3% of memory CD4, and over 0.3% of memory CD8 clonotypes. Sampling was restricted to blood, and TCR repertoires in tissues likely differ from the TCR repertoires found in blood.

TCR CDR3 regions were amplified from genomic DNA by multiplex PCR using the deep immunoSEQ assay. Extracted genomic DNA from each cell subset was spread evenly across all wells of several immunoSEQ 96-well plates, with each plate serving as a replicate. For sorted subsets, approximately 190 ng of genomic DNA, equivalent to around 31,000 T cell genomes, went into each replicate PCR. Purified libraries were quantified with a Qubit 3.0 fluorometer, sized on a Bioanalyzer 2100, and re-quantified with the KAPA Library Quantification kit. Each immunoSEQ 96-well plate was sequenced on its own single-read 150-cycle Illumina NextSeq 550 flow cell. The original pipeline was this. Because the immunoSEQ output included only junctional sequences and no quality scores, the filtering could not be the same as the filtering used for full-length reads. Sequences were annotated with PyIR, a Python wrapper for IgBLAST v1.9, and V/J genes and CDR3 were assigned using IMGT germline references. Reads were filtered out if the reads had weak V/J assignments (E-value above 1e-6), no CDR3, stop codons, out-of-frame junctions, or ambiguous translated residues. V3J clonotypes were defined by identical inferred V gene, J gene, and CDR3 amino acid sequence. To compute the percentage overlap between repertoires, the number of shared unique clonotypes was divided by the size of the smaller repertoire. Three approaches were used to assess repertoire richness: RTK rarefaction, the Chao1 estimator, and Recon v2.1 estimates of unobserved clonotypes. For all TCRbeta clonotypes obtained by the gDNA method from a handful of donors, generation probabilities were computed with OLGA. This is the immuneACCESS table as TCRdb keeps it, with only in-frame sequences that have V and J called. A part of the clones is gone; compared with another copy, unresolved V genes explain less than half, and the rest is unexplained. For V, J and clone size, that table is used; D and trimming come from the DNA. The sample contains over 2,000,000 clones, roughly 93% of them found a single time. The top ten hold about 1.6% of the sample.

The CDR3 sequence holds 13 residues, the cysteine and phenylalanine included. Only the CDR3 part of the read is kept: 39 bases, read in frame from the first base. Looking up the germline V gene (reference sequence) yields CDR1 MNHEY and CDR2 SMNVEV. V lost 6 bases and J lost 1 base; the stretch between them is 7 bases long. The rearrangement combines TRBV27 with TRBJ1-5; a tentative D call is TRBD1 (6 bases match). The sample was naive CD8+ T cells from PBMCs. The cell subset or site label on this specimen signifies: CD45RA+CCR7+. The source of this sequence is a man aged 18 to 35 in good health. Some clones in this sample may be carry-over from other donors' samples. The DNA sequence is given as TGTGCCAGCAGGGACAGAAGCAATCAGCCCCAGCATTTT. Translated, it reads CASRDRSNQPQHF.